The count of the clone carrying this TCR beta chain is one. Cells designated naive CD8 were CD45RO-negative and were positively selected for CCR7, with terminally differentiated effector memory CD45RA+ cells excluded. These data originate in a study of shared clonotypes between healthy human individuals. Clones were sequenced by immunoSEQ multiplex PCR, and TCRdb holds only the in-frame ones, with some missing. The repertoire has hundreds of thousands of clones, approximately 96% of them found once; the top ten carry 0.11%. V lost 4 bases to trimming and J lost 7 bases, with 17 bases between them. Germline V gene data show CDR1 as SQVTM and CDR2 as ANQGSEA. This CDR3 has 13 residues.

The specimen was naive CD8+ T cells sorted from blood. The chain employs TRBV29-1 and TRBJ2-7; a weak D match, TRBD1 (5 bases). The TCR sequence derives from a woman aged 30 to 39 in good health. CDR3 sequence (DNA): TGCAGCGTTGGTAGGGGTCCCCCCGGGGAGCAGTACTTC. It codes for CSVGRGPPGEQYF.